The 23 T cell receptor beta chains below come from one sample, sequenced in a study of shared clonotypes between healthy human individuals. The naive CD8 subset, CD45RO-negative cells positively selected for CCR7, excluded terminally differentiated effector memory CD45RA+ cells. Here immunoSEQ multiplex PCR was the method, and the copy in TCRdb shows in-frame clones only, minus some. This table holds more than 2 million clones, about 95% found once. The sample consisted of naive CD8+ T cells sorted from blood. Receptors originate from a man between 18 and 29 years old in good health.

The genes are TRBV13 and TRBJ1-5; TRBD1 is a possible D gene (5 bases). Germline V lookup: CDR1 PRHDT, CDR2 FYEKMQ (reference sequence). V was cut by 5 bases and J by 2 bases, with 13 bases left in between. CDR3 size: 15 residues. The CDR3 DNA follows: TGTGCCAGCAGCGAGGGGTTCGAAGGCAATCAGCCCCAGCATTTT. Protein: CASSEGFEGNQPQHF.

V gene TRBV29-1 combines with J gene TRBJ2-5; 7 positions match TRBD1. The V gene end was trimmed by 1 base and the J gene end by 1 base; junction bases not matched to a gene: 6. CDR1 and CDR2 (germline): SQVTM, ANQGSEA. CDR3 length equals 15 residues. The CDR3 DNA reads as TGCAGCGTTGAAGGTGACAGGGCAAGCCAAGAGACCCAGTACTTC. Residues: CSVEGDRASQETQYF. Full variable domain (remainder filled in from reference TRBV29-1 and TRBJ2-5): SAVISQKPSRDICQRGTSLTIQCQVDSQVTMMFWYRQQPGQSLTLIATANQGSEATYESGFVIDKFPISRPNLTFSTLTVSNMSPEDSSIYLCSVEGDRASQETQYFGPGTRLLVL.

The chain combines TRBV20-1 with TRBJ1-1, with TRBD1 identical over 7 bases. Germline V gene lookup returns CDR1 DFQATT and CDR2 SNEGSKA (reference sequence). The CDR3 is 11 amino acids. Trimming took 5 bases from V and 6 from J; bases not matched to a gene: 3. The CDR3 DNA reads as TGCAGTGCTGGGGACAGTTCTGAAGCTTTCTTT. Translated: CSAGDSSEAFF.

The CDR3 loop reads CASSFSGTSDEQYF. The CDR3 region has the DNA TGTGCCAGCAGTTTCTCCGGGACTAGCGACGAGCAGTACTTC. V and J are TRBV28 and TRBJ2-7; 10 positions match TRBD2. The CDR3 totals 14 residues. Germline loops: CDR1 MDHEN, CDR2 SYDVKM. Trimming took 3 bases from V and 5 from J; bases not matched to a gene: 4.

The chain carries TRBV30 and TRBJ1-4; D ambiguous. Trimming took off 5 bases at V and 8 bases at J, with 12 bases between the two ends. Germline V CDR1 and CDR2: GTSNPN, SVGIG (reference sequence). The CDR3 is 12 amino acids. The CDR3 region is CAWLGGPEKLFF. CDR3 nucleotide sequence: TGTGCCTGGTTGGGTGGGCCGGAAAAACTGTTTTTT.

The chain combines TRBV21-1 with TRBJ2-7; TRBD1, the table's D call, was not compared with the DNA. TRBV21-1 is noted as a pseudogene. The CDR3 sequence is 18 residues long. The CDR3 here is CASSPRSSTGILSYEQYF. DNA for the CDR3: TGTGCCAGCAGCCCCCGCTCCTCTACAGGGATCCTCTCCTACGAGCAGTACTTC.

This rearrangement joins TRBV28 to TRBJ2-3, with TRBD2 matching 12 bases. Germline CDR1 and CDR2: MDHEN and SYDVKM. V lost 4 bases to trimming and J lost 6 bases; unmatched junction nucleotides: 5. There are 15 residues in the CDR3. DNA for the CDR3: TGTGCCAGCAGTTGGGGCGGGACTAGCGGGGATACGCAGTATTTT. Residues: CASSWGGTSGDTQYF.

The genes are TRBV18 and TRBJ2-3, with 12 bases identical to TRBD2. V was pared by 6 bases and J by 8 bases, with 12 bases of the junction left unmatched. The germline gives CDR1 KGHSH, CDR2 LQKENI. This CDR3 comprises 16 residues. The CDR3 nucleotides read TGTGCCAGCTCGCCCTCGGGACTAGCGGGTCCGGGTACGCAGTATTTT. Protein: CASSPSGLAGPGTQYF.

V gene TRBV6-5 combines with J gene TRBJ1-1, with D unresolved. Trimming removed 0 bases at V and 5 bases at J, with 13 bases between. Germline assignment: CDR1 MNHEY and CDR2 SVGAGI. The CDR3 is 15 residues long. CDR3 region: CASSYSEGWETEAFF. In DNA form, the CDR3 reads TGTGCCAGCAGTTACTCTGAAGGGTGGGAAACTGAAGCTTTCTTT.

The V gene is TRBV30, the J gene TRBJ2-5, with 12 bases that match TRBD2. Germline loops: CDR1 GTSNPN, CDR2 SVGIG (reference sequence). The CDR3 totals 17 residues. V shed 1 base, J shed 1 base, and the junction held 7 bases outside the gene matches. CDR3: CAWSDEETSGGQETQYF. In DNA form, the CDR3 reads TGTGCCTGGAGTGACGAGGAGACTAGCGGGGGCCAAGAGACCCAGTACTTC.

The CDR3 DNA is TGTGCCATCCCCAGGGAGGGTATCACCGGGGAGCTGTTTTTT. This gives the protein CAIPREGITGELFF. The rearrangement links TRBV2 to TRBJ2-2; the match to TRBD2 covers 7 bases. The CDR3 length is 14 residues. Looked up from germline, CDR1 is SNHLY and CDR2 is FYNNEI. V lost 10 bases to trimming and J lost 4 bases; unmatched junction nucleotides: 9.

Regarding this clone: Additional DNA sequences in this sample encode the identical CDR3. CDR3 in amino acids: CASSVDGASTDTQYF. For the CDR3, the DNA is TGTGCCAGCAGCGTCGACGGGGCGAGCACAGATACGCAGTATTTT. The chain carries TRBV9 and TRBJ2-3; either TRBD1 or TRBD2 may supply D (5 bases each). V was trimmed by 2 bases and J by 0 bases, leaving 10 bases between them. Germline V gene sequence: CDR1 SGDLS, CDR2 YYNGEE. CDR3 length equals 15 residues.

The chain employs TRBV6-4 and TRBJ1-6; D perhaps matches TRBD1 (5 bases). V shed 8 bases and J shed 6 bases, with 17 bases lying between them. The CDR3 spans 15 residues. The germline gives CDR1 MRHNA, CDR2 SNTAGT. CDR3 loop: CASSPEGTGNSPLHF. CDR3 in DNA: TGTGCCAGCTCACCCGAGGGTACAGGTAATTCACCCCTCCACTTT.

This chain joins TRBV6-5 and TRBJ1-4; possible D gene TRBD1, 5 bases. The CDR3 covers 14 residues. From germline, CDR1 is MNHEY and CDR2 SVGAGI. The V gene lost 6 bases and the J gene lost 7 bases, with 15 bases spanning the gap. CDR3 sequence (DNA): TGTGCCAGCAGCTTATCGGGGGTGGGTGAAAAACTGTTTTTT. Residues: CASSLSGVGEKLFF.

Only one count was recorded for this clone. The chain combines TRBV11-2 with TRBJ1-2; the match to TRBD1 covers 7 bases. V shed 3 bases, J shed 4 bases, and the junction held 5 bases outside the gene matches. The CDR3 runs 14 residues. Germline loops: CDR1 SGHAT, CDR2 FQNNGV. The CDR3 protein is CASSFETGPYGYTF. The CDR3, as DNA: TGTGCCAGCAGCTTCGAGACAGGGCCCTATGGCTACACCTTC.

This clone was recorded once. The same CDR3 is also encoded by other DNA sequences in this sample. V and J are TRBV9 and TRBJ2-6, with D unresolved. This CDR3 spans 14 amino acids. Germline V gene data show CDR1 as SGDLS and CDR2 as YYNGEE. V dropped 4 bases and J dropped 7 bases, with 12 bases sitting between them. The DNA of the CDR3 is TGTGCCAGCAGCCCGGCCTGGGGAGCCAACGTCCTGACTTTC. Translating it yields CASSPAWGANVLTF. Full variable domain (rest looked up from reference TRBV9 and TRBJ2-6): DSGVTQTPKHLITATGQRVTLRCSPRSGDLSVYWYQQSLDQGLQFLIQYYNGEERAKGNILERFSAQQFPDLHSELNLSSLELGDSALYFCASSPAWGANVLTFGAGSRLTVL.

V and J are TRBV30 and TRBJ2-3; TRBD2 might be the D (5 bases). V was trimmed by 2 bases and J by 2 bases, leaving 8 bases between them. Germline CDR1 GTSNPN, CDR2 SVGIG (reference sequence). This CDR3 contains 13 residues. CDR3 region: CAWSPGNTDTQYF. The CDR3 coding sequence is TGTGCCTGGAGTCCGGGGAACACAGATACGCAGTATTTT.

The chain's CDR3 is CASSFPGLSYEQYF. In DNA, the CDR3 is TGTGCCAGCAGTTTCCCAGGTTTGAGCTACGAGCAGTACTTC. The V gene is TRBV28, the J gene TRBJ2-7; D is undetermined. Per the germline V gene, CDR1 is MDHEN and CDR2 is SYDVKM. The CDR3 is 14 amino acids. V lost 3 bases, J lost 3 bases, and 12 bases lay in between.

V is TRBV27 and J is TRBJ2-1; D is perhaps TRBD2 (6 bases). The V gene lost 7 bases and the J gene lost 5 bases, with 15 bases spanning the gap. CDR3 length: 14 amino acids. Germline assignment: CDR1 MNHEY and CDR2 SMNVEV (reference sequence). The CDR3 sequence is CASTLGGSDNEQFF. DNA for the CDR3: TGTGCCAGCACCTTAGGAGGGTCAGACAATGAGCAGTTCTTC.

This chain connects TRBV9 to TRBJ2-3; tentatively, D is TRBD1 or TRBD2 (5 bases each). The CDR3 has 15 amino acids. Germline V gene sequence: CDR1 SGDLS, CDR2 YYNGEE. Trimming took 0 bases from V and 5 from J, leaving 13 bases between them. As DNA, the CDR3 is TGTGCCAGCAGCGTAGGAGGGGTCGAAGGAGATACGCAGTATTTT. Amino acids: CASSVGGVEGDTQYF.

The rearrangement joins TRBV11-2 to TRBJ1-3; D is uncertain. V lost 2 bases and J 4 bases, leaving 9 bases between the germline ends. The germline CDR1 and CDR2 sequences are SGHAT and FQNNGV. CDR3 length: 14 amino acids. This CDR3 reads CASSLSGGGNTIYF. The DNA of the CDR3 is TGTGCCAGCAGCTTAAGCGGTGGGGGAAACACCATATATTTT.

The table lists this clone with a count of one. The genes are TRBV13 and TRBJ2-7, with TRBD1 matching over 7 bases. The CDR3 is 13 amino acids. The V gene's germline CDR1 is PRHDT and CDR2 FYEKMQ (reference sequence). Trimming took 2 bases from V and 8 from J; bases not matched to a gene: 6. CDR3 residues: CASSLYQGDQQYF. The CDR3 bases are TGTGCCAGCAGCTTATACCAGGGGGATCAGCAGTACTTC.

This clone was counted once. V and J are TRBV4-3 and TRBJ2-1, with no clear D. Trimming took 0 bases from V and 0 from J, leaving 9 bases between them. The length of the CDR3 is 16 residues. Germline CDR1 and CDR2: LGHNA and YSLEER. This CDR3 reads CASSQEHGSSYNEQFF. CDR3 sequence (DNA): TGCGCCAGCAGCCAAGAACATGGTAGCTCCTACAATGAGCAGTTCTTC.